This TCR beta chain was recorded in a study of T-cell memory formation after mild COVID-19. Study conclusions and caveats: Memory from before infection featured some responding clones, which suggests cross-reactive memory joined. A balance of CD4 and CD8 characterized clones contracting day 15 to 85, whereas later expanders leaned CD4+. Of the contracting clones, CD4+ ones lay mainly in CM and EM, and CD8+ ones in EMRA.

Germline lookup yields CDR1 SGHTA and CDR2 FQGNSA. This CDR3 has 13 residues. V lost 5 bases and J 7 bases, leaving 9 bases between the germline ends. MiXCR was run by TCRdb on the 5' RACE reads, yielding one entry per CDR3 protein. The table includes under 200,000 distinct CDR3 sequences, around 10% detected once. This clonotype was detected only a few times. Its antigen is unknown. Material: PBMCs or a T cell subset sorted from them (not recorded which). This chain links TRBV7-2 with TRBJ1-6; no reliable D call. This TCR was sampled from a man younger than 35 who had mild COVID-19 (a few samples of this study predate the infection). Cell type and time point are not known. This chain's CDR3 is CASSRDLNSPLHF. The CDR3 bases are TGTGCCAGCAGCCGAGACCTCAATTCACCCCTCCACTTT.